This T cell receptor (beta chain) was sequenced in a study of shared clonotypes between healthy human individuals. Data came from immunoSEQ multiplex PCR; TCRdb stores just in-frame clones and leaves some out. Altogether about 1 million clones are present, 70% to 80% being singletons, with the ten largest covering about 0.52%. The sequencing input was memory CD4+ T cells from PBMCs. Indicated subset: CD45RA-negative fraction. The receptor was isolated from a man aged 18 to 30 in good health. Some clones in this sample may be carry-over from other donors' samples.

This CDR3 reads CASSSWGQGSYNEQFF. In DNA form, the CDR3 reads TGTGCCAGCAGCTCGTGGGGACAGGGTTCCTACAATGAGCAGTTCTTC. The V call is TRBV7-2, the J call TRBJ2-1; TRBD1 aligns across 9 bases. CDR1 and CDR2 (germline): SGHTA, FQGNSA. Trimming removed 4 bases from V and 1 base from J; junction bases left unmatched: 5. CDR3 length: 16 residues.